This T cell receptor beta chain was identified during a study of cytomegalovirus exposure and HLA in healthy donors. Findings and limits, study-wide: HLA alleles were associated with fewer than 20,000 TCR beta sequences in a later analysis at 0.05 false discovery rate.

PCR amplification relied on 60 Vbeta primers (plus 13 Jbeta primers). The method was immunoSEQ multiplex PCR; TCRdb's version includes in-frame clones alone and lacks a portion of them. The repertoire consists of roughly 100,000 clones, with approximately 72% occurring once and the leading ten covering under 1.5%. The CDR3 runs to 15 residues. After removal of 6 bases from V and 4 bases from J, the junction contained 10 bases not matched to a gene. Germline CDR1 SQVTM, CDR2 ANQGSEA. Details on this clone: Antigen specificity is unknown.

The gene calls are TRBV29-1 and TRBJ2-1; 9 nucleotides align to TRBD2. The sequencing sample was made of PBMCs. The receptor comes from a young man in good health and CMV-seronegative. The CDR3 DNA reads as TGCAGCGTCACAACCTTAGCGGGGGCTTACAATGAGCAGTTCTTC. It translates to CSVTTLAGAYNEQFF.